The clone carrying this T cell receptor beta chain was picked up a small number of times. The J segment lost 7 bases and the V segment lost 2 bases, leaving 5 bases of the junction unmatched. This CDR3 spans 14 amino acids. The germline V gene encodes CDR1 MDHEN and CDR2 SYDVKM. This specimen comes from a study of control samples from healthy donors and cancer patients. Only in-frame clones appear in the TCRdb table, and some are missing; sequencing was by immunoSEQ multiplex PCR. This table holds about 180,000 clones, roughly 90% found once. The chain joins TRBV28 to TRBJ2-1, with 7 bases lining up with TRBD1. Sequences were obtained from blood. This sequence originates from a woman between 45 and 60 years old in good health. CDR3 nucleotide sequence: TGTGCCAGCAGTTTAGGGACAGCCCTTAATGAGCAGTTCTTC. It translates to CASSLGTALNEQFF.